The clone carrying this TCR beta chain was picked up one time. Its antigen is unknown. The CDR3 is 15 residues long. The V and J ends lost 4 bases and 1 base respectively, with 11 bases between them. Germline CDR1 SGDLS, CDR2 YYNGEE. These data are taken from a study of T cell responses to AZD1222 COVID-19 vaccine. General study points: Unmutated variant regions reportedly attract nearly half of all spike-specific TCRs. Just 6 or 7 AZD1222 recipients were seropositive at baseline.

Produced via immunoSEQ multiplex PCR; TCRdb's table is partial and in-frame only. The table has roughly 46,000 clones, approximately 90% seen once. V usage is TRBV9 and J usage is TRBJ2-2; perhaps TRBD1 as D (7 bases). The source was peripheral blood, collected 28 days after the second AZD1222 dose. The TCR originated in an adult who received the AZD1222 COVID-19 vaccine. The CDR3 loop reads CASSQGGGNTGELFF. The CDR3 coding sequence is TGTGCCAGCAGCCAGGGGGGCGGGAACACCGGGGAGCTGTTTTTT.